The present TCR beta chain was sequenced within a study of cytomegalovirus exposure and HLA in healthy donors. Study-wide results and limits: Reportedly, diagnosis of cytomegalovirus status by the classifier showed high specificity and sensitivity. In vitro, three CMV-associated chains proved specific for CMV antigens. The listing of 150 to 200 TCR beta chains classed them as cytomegalovirus-associated.

A note on this clone: Antigen unknown.

Data came from immunoSEQ multiplex PCR; TCRdb stores just in-frame clones and leaves some out. This table has about 90,000 clones, around 82% appearing once. The donors formed part of the approximately 120-subject validation cohort, distinct from the approximately 630-subject first cohort. The V gene end was trimmed by 6 bases and the J gene end by 3 bases; junction bases not matched to a gene: 8. The CDR3 totals 14 residues. Germline CDR1 reads MDHEN; CDR2 reads SYDVKM. This chain connects TRBV28 to TRBJ2-7; 7 bases are shared with TRBD1. Sequencing was performed on PBMCs. This TCR came from a woman younger than 30 in good health and CMV-seropositive. CDR3 bases: TGTGCCAGCAGGTCCCCCGGGACAGTCTACGAGCAGTACTTC. Amino acid sequence: CASRSPGTVYEQYF.